The clone carrying this T cell receptor beta chain occurred a few times. The antigen is not known. TCRdb re-called the reads through MiXCR, storing one row per CDR3 protein. The sample includes roughly 720,000 distinct CDR3 sequences, less than 40% of them seen just once. This entry comes from a study of T cell repertoires in cytomegalovirus infection. Study in general: Indications came from public TCR beta signatures; they pointed to CMV infection and to a matching HLA type.

Germline assignment: CDR1 SGHAT and CDR2 FQNNGV. The CDR3 consists of 15 residues. Trimming took 1 base from V and 7 from J, leaving 17 bases between them. Study-wide results and caveats: Identification of carriers of CMV plus the relevant HLA was performed using cumulative public TCR beta family frequency. CMV-specific TCR beta clonotypes restricted by HLA-C were the ones dominating the ex vivo response.

The chain employs TRBV11-2 and TRBJ2-7, with D perhaps matching TRBD2 (6 bases). The sequence was collected from a human donor in good health (CMV status not recorded). Some clones in this sample may be carry-over from other donors' samples. Sequences were obtained from PBMCs. The CDR3 region has the DNA TGTGCCAGCAGCTTAGTAGGAGGGGCTGCGAGTGAGCAGTACTTC. This codes for CASSLVGGAASEQYF.